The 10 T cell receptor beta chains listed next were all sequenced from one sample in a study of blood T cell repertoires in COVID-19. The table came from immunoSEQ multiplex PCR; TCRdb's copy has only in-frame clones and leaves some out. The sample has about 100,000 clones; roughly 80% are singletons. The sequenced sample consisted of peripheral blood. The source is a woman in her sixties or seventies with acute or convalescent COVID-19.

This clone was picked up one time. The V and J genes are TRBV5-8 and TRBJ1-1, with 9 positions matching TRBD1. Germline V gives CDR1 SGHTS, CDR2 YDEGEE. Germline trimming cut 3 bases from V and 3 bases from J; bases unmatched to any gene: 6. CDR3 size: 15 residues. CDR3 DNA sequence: TGTGCCAGCAGCTCCCTGACAGGGGGGGACACTGAAGCTTTCTTT. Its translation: CASSSLTGGDTEAFF.

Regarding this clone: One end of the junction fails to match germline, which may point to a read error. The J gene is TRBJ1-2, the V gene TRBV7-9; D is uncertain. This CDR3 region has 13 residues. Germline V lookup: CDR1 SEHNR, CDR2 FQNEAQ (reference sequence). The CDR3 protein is CASSPGLGYAYTF. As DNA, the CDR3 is TGTGCCAGCAGCCCAGGATTAGGATATGCCTACACCTTC.

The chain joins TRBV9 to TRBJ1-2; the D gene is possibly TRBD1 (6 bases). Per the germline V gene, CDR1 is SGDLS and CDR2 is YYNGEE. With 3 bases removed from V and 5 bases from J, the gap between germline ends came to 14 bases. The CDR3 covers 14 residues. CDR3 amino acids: CASSDPEGVYGYTF. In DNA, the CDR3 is TGTGCCAGCAGCGACCCAGAGGGGGTGTATGGCTACACCTTC.

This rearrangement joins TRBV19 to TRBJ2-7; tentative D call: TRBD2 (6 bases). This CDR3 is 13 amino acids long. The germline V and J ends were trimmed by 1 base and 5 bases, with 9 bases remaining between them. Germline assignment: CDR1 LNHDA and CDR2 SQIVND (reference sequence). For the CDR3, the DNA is TGTGCCAGTAGTATAGGCGGGAACAACGAGCAGTACTTC. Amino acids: CASSIGGNNEQYF.

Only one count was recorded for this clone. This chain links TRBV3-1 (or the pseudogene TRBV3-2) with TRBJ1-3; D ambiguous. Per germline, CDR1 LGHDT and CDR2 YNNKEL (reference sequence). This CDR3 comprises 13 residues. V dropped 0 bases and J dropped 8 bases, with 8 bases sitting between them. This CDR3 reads CASSQEAVDTIYF. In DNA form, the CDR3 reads TGTGCCAGCAGCCAAGAGGCTGTTGACACCATATATTTT.

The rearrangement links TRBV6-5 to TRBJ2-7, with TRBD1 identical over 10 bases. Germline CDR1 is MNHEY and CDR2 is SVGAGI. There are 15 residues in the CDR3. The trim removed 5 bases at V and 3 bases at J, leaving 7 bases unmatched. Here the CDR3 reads CASSLPGQGRYEQYF. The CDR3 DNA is TGTGCCAGCAGTCTCCCGGGACAGGGGCGCTACGAGCAGTACTTC.

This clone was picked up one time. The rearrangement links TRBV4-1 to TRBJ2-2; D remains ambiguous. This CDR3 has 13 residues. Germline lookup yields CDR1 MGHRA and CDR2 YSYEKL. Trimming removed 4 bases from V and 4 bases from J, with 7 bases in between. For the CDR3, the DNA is TGCGCCAGCAGCCCGCGACTCACCGGGGAGCTGTTTTTT. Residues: CASSPRLTGELFF.

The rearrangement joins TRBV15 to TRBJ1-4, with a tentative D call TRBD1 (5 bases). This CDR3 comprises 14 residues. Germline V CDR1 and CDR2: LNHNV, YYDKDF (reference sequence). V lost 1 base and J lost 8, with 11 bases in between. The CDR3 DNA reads TGTGCCACCAGCAGAGGGACCGGGGGGGAAAAACTGTTTTTT. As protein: CATSRGTGGEKLFF.

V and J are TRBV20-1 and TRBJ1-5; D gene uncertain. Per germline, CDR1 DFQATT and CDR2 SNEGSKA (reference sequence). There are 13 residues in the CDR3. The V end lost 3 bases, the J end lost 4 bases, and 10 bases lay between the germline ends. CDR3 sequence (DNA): TGCAGTGCTAGTGTAGAAGTAAATCAGCCCCAGCATTTT. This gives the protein CSASVEVNQPQHF.

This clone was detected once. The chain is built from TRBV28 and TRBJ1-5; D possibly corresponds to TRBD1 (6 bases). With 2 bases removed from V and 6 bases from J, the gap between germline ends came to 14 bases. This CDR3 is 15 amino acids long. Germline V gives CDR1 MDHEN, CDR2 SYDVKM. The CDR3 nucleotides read TGTGCCAGCAGTTTACCAACAGGGTATGTTCAGCCCCAGCATTTT. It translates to CASSLPTGYVQPQHF. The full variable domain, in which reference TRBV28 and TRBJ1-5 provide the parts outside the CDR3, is DVKVTQSSRYLVKRTGEKVFLECVQDMDHENMFWYRQDPGLGLRLIYFSYDVKMKEKGDIPEGYSVSREKKERFSLILESASTNQTSMYLCASSLPTGYVQPQHFGDGTRLSIL.